What follows are 30 T cell receptor beta chains derived from one specimen sequenced in a study of blood T cell repertoires in COVID-19. The repertoire was sequenced with immunoSEQ multiplex PCR; TCRdb's copy has only in-frame clones and lacks some. The sample consists of under 300,000 clones, roughly 89% of them appearing once. The source material was PBMCs or T cells enriched from blood (not recorded which). These receptors all stem from an older woman who had recovered from COVID-19.

The CDR3 here is CASTLRAEYSPLHF. In DNA form, the CDR3 reads TGTGCCAGCACCCTTCGCGCGGAATATTCACCCCTCCACTTT. The chain uses TRBV28 and TRBJ1-6, with no clear D. CDR3 size: 14 residues. Germline lookup yields CDR1 MDHEN and CDR2 SYDVKM. V was shortened by 7 bases and J by 8 bases, with 15 bases between the two germline ends.

The V call is TRBV29-1, the J call TRBJ1-1; D uncertain. The V gene lost 7 bases and the J gene lost 4 bases, with 13 bases spanning the gap. The length of the CDR3 is 12 residues. CDR1 and CDR2 (germline): SQVTM, ANQGSEA. CDR3 bases: TGCAGCGGGGGTTCGGTCGGCACTGAAGCTTTCTTT. Encoded protein: CSGGSVGTEAFF.

The chain joins TRBV10-1 to TRBJ2-1; 7 positions agree with TRBD1. Trimming removed 9 bases from V and 3 bases from J; junction bases left unmatched: 8. Looked up from germline, CDR1 is WNHNN and CDR2 is SYGVQD (reference sequence). This CDR3 comprises 14 residues. The CDR3 DNA is TGCGCCAGTGGGGACAGCTACCTCTACAATGAGCAGTTCTTC. It translates to CASGDSYLYNEQFF.

This clone was picked up a small number of times. The chain couples TRBV4-1 to TRBJ2-5, with TRBD1 matching over 11 bases. Trimming took 2 bases from V and 5 from J; bases not matched to a gene: 4. Germline values: CDR1 MGHRA, CDR2 YSYEKL. The CDR3 is 15 amino acids. CDR3 region: CASSQWTGGTETQYF. In DNA form, the CDR3 reads TGCGCCAGCAGCCAATGGACAGGGGGCACGGAGACCCAGTACTTC.

In its sample, this clone was seen a few times. This chain links TRBV7-2 with TRBJ2-1; 7 bases agree with TRBD2. Germline CDR1 and CDR2: SGHTA and FQGNSA. V lost 1 base and J lost 5; bases outside the gene matches: 5. The length of the CDR3 is 15 residues. The CDR3 nucleotides are TGTGCCAGCAGCTTAGTAACTAGCGTCAACAATGAGCAGTTCTTC. It codes for CASSLVTSVNNEQFF.

In its sample, this clone was seen once. V usage is TRBV6-2 or TRBV6-3 and J usage is TRBJ1-5; tentative D call: TRBD1 (6 bases). Deletions cut 6 bases from V and 6 bases from J, with 9 bases between. This CDR3 is 12 amino acids long. Germline CDR1 MNHEY, CDR2 SVGEGT. This CDR3 reads CASSQGIQPQHF. As DNA, the CDR3 is TGTGCCAGCAGCCAGGGGATTCAGCCCCAGCATTTT.

The chain joins TRBV21-1 to TRBJ2-3; TRBD1 was called by the table and not checked on the DNA. TRBV21-1 is a pseudogene. The CDR3 is 16 residues long. The CDR3 coding sequence is TGTGCCAGCATGAGGGGGACACCTCCAAGTCCAGATACGCAGTATTTT. It is translated as CASMRGTPPSPDTQYF.

The rearrangement joins TRBV5-1 to TRBJ1-1; D is uncertain. CDR1 and CDR2 (germline): SGHRS, YFSETQ. The V end lost 3 bases, the J end lost 4 bases, and 13 bases lay between the germline ends. This CDR3 is 14 amino acids long. The CDR3 is CASSSSPEVTEAFF. The CDR3, as DNA: TGCGCCAGCAGCTCTTCCCCGGAGGTCACTGAAGCTTTCTTT.

This chain joins TRBV27 and TRBJ1-1; D remains unclear. Per germline, CDR1 MNHEY and CDR2 SMNVEV (reference sequence). V lost 2 bases and J 5 bases, leaving 9 bases between the germline ends. CDR3 length equals 13 residues. CDR3 DNA sequence: TGTGCCAGCAGTTTAAGGGAGGAGACTGAAGCTTTCTTT. Translation gives CASSLREETEAFF.

The rearrangement links TRBV5-1 to TRBJ2-5; TRBD2 is a possible D gene (6 bases). Germline values: CDR1 SGHRS, CDR2 YFSETQ. Trimming shortened V by 0 bases and J by 2 bases, and 17 bases separated the two germline ends. The CDR3 consists of 17 residues. The CDR3 DNA is TGCGCCAGCAGCTTGGATTCCGGCCGGGAGACTCAAGAGACCCAGTACTTC. This sequence encodes CASSLDSGRETQETQYF.

About this clone: Within the sample, other DNA sequences also encode this same CDR3. This rearrangement joins TRBV30 to TRBJ1-1, with D uncertain. The CDR3 is 13 residues long. The germline V gene has CDR1 GTSNPN and CDR2 SVGIG (reference sequence). V was clipped by 0 bases and J by 1 base, with 6 bases between them. CDR3 coding DNA: TGTGCCTGGAGTGTGCGGGAGAACACTGAAGCTTTCTTT. This translates into CAWSVRENTEAFF.

The rearrangement uses TRBV3-1 (or the pseudogene TRBV3-2) and TRBJ2-1, with D perhaps matching TRBD2 (5 bases). CDR3 length: 11 residues. The V gene lost 2 bases and the J gene lost 16 bases, with 12 bases spanning the gap. Per germline, CDR1 LGHDT and CDR2 YNNKEL (reference sequence). The CDR3 nucleotides are TGTGCCAGCAGCCAACAGCGGTCGCATTTCTTC. Protein sequence: CASSQQRSHFF.

The V and J genes are TRBV6-5 and TRBJ2-7, with 12 bases that match TRBD2. Germline-derived CDR1 and CDR2 are MNHEY and SVGAGI. The CDR3 length is 15 residues. With V trimmed by 7 bases and J by 2 bases, 6 bases remained unmatched. The CDR3 protein is CASTASGGAPYEQYF. The CDR3 coding sequence is TGTGCCAGCACCGCTAGCGGGGGGGCCCCCTACGAGCAGTACTTC.

This chain joins TRBV10-3 and TRBJ2-3, with unresolved D. The V end lost 7 bases, the J end lost 2 bases, and 10 bases lay between the germline ends. In germline, CDR1 is ENHRY, CDR2 SYGVKD. The CDR3 loop spans 13 amino acids. In nucleotides, the CDR3 is TGTGCCATCACGGAGACTGTCACAGATACGCAGTATTTT. It encodes CAITETVTDTQYF.

The V gene is TRBV3-1 (or the pseudogene TRBV3-2), the J gene TRBJ1-1; D unclear. V was shortened by 2 bases and J by 5 bases, with 6 bases between the two germline ends. CDR1 is LGHDT, CDR2 YNNKEL, per germline (reference sequence). The CDR3 contains 12 residues. The CDR3 DNA follows: TGTGCCAGCAGCCAACAGTCAACTGAAGCTTTCTTT. Translating it yields CASSQQSTEAFF.

The V call is TRBV6-5, the J call TRBJ2-2; no clear D. The CDR3 runs to 16 residues. V lost 2 bases to trimming and J lost 1 base, with 11 bases between them. Looked up from germline, CDR1 is MNHEY and CDR2 is SVGAGI. CDR3 in amino acids: CASSYLPAVNTGELFF. The CDR3 region has the DNA TGTGCCAGCAGTTACCTCCCTGCGGTGAACACCGGGGAGCTGTTTTTT.

The rearrangement uses TRBV12-3 or TRBV12-4 and TRBJ1-1; D ambiguous. The CDR3 is 12 amino acids. Deletions cut 3 bases from V and 1 base from J, with 3 bases between. The CDR3 DNA reads as TGTGCCAGCAGTTTTCAGAACACTGAAGCTTTCTTT. Protein: CASSFQNTEAFF.

The rearrangement links TRBV28 to TRBJ1-1, with 10 nucleotides matching TRBD1. CDR3 size: 14 residues. CDR1 is MDHEN, CDR2 SYDVKM, per germline. V lost 6 bases and J lost 7; bases outside the gene matches: 8. CDR3 coding DNA: TGTGCCAGCAGGGCGACAGGGGGCAACGGTGAAGCTTTCTTT. It yields the protein CASRATGGNGEAFF.

This chain connects TRBV23-1 to TRBJ2-5; TRBD2 matches at 13 bases. TRBV23-1 is known as an ORF, though its function is uncertain. CDR3 length equals 16 residues. J lost 3 bases, V lost 4 bases, and 5 bases had no gene match. CDR3 sequence reads: CASSRRGTSGEETQYF. The CDR3, as DNA: TGCGCCAGCAGTCGGAGAGGGACTAGCGGGGAAGAGACCCAGTACTTC.

The chain links TRBV5-1 to TRBJ2-1, with 8 bases that match TRBD2. The V gene's germline CDR1 is SGHRS and CDR2 YFSETQ. V shed 5 bases and J 5 bases; nucleotides not matched to a gene: 9. This CDR3 comprises 15 residues. DNA of the CDR3: TGCGCCAGCAGACTGATACTAGCGGACAACAATGAGCAGTTCTTC. Its translation: CASRLILADNNEQFF.

The V call is TRBV6-6, the J call TRBJ2-7; 10 positions agree with TRBD2. Germline trimming cut 6 bases from V and 3 bases from J; bases unmatched to any gene: 8. Germline loops: CDR1 MNHNY, CDR2 SVGAGI (reference sequence). The CDR3 is 15 residues long. In DNA, the CDR3 is TGTGCCAGCAGGACTAAGCGGGGGGGCCGCTACGAGCAGTACTTC. This encodes CASRTKRGGRYEQYF.

Regarding this clone: Other DNA sequences in the same sample also yield this CDR3. This chain connects TRBV9 to TRBJ1-1; D gene ambiguous. CDR1 SGDLS and CDR2 YYNGEE come from the germline V gene. Deletions cut 0 bases from V and 1 base from J, with 7 bases between. The CDR3 covers 14 residues. The CDR3 protein is CASSVGGSNTEAFF. In nucleotides, the CDR3 is TGTGCCAGCAGCGTAGGAGGATCGAACACTGAAGCTTTCTTT. Full variable domain (missing parts from reference TRBV9 and TRBJ1-1): DSGVTQTPKHLITATGQRVTLRCSPRSGDLSVYWYQQSLDQGLQFLIQYYNGEERAKGNILERFSAQQFPDLHSELNLSSLELGDSALYFCASSVGGSNTEAFFGQGTRLTVV.

V gene TRBV2 combines with J gene TRBJ1-1, with D possibly matching TRBD1 (6 bases). Germline values: CDR1 SNHLY, CDR2 FYNNEI. V was pared by 8 bases and J by 2 bases, with 15 bases between. The CDR3 contains 14 residues. The CDR3 is CASLEGEGNTEAFF. CDR3 nucleotides: TGTGCCAGCCTGGAGGGGGAGGGTAACACTGAAGCTTTCTTT.

The chain is built from TRBV27 and TRBJ1-6; a weak D match, TRBD1 (6 bases). In germline, CDR1 is MNHEY, CDR2 SMNVEV (reference sequence). Trimming took off 3 bases at V and 10 bases at J, with 16 bases between the two ends. The CDR3 has 15 amino acids. The CDR3 loop reads CASSFLQGRRSPLHF. In DNA form, the CDR3 reads TGTGCCAGCAGTTTCCTCCAGGGGCGGCGGTCACCCCTCCACTTT.

V usage is TRBV4-2 and J usage is TRBJ1-4, with D tentatively TRBD1 (6 bases). Trimming removed 3 bases from V and 7 bases from J, with 18 bases in between. From germline, CDR1 is LGHNA and CDR2 YNFKEQ. The CDR3 loop spans 16 amino acids. The CDR3 loop reads CASSHGYRGMGEKLFF. CDR3 sequence (DNA): TGTGCCAGCAGCCATGGCTATAGGGGGATGGGTGAAAAACTGTTTTTT.

Points on this clone: Other DNA sequences within the sample encode an identical CDR3. The rearrangement links TRBV29-1 to TRBJ1-2, with 8 bases that match TRBD1. Germline CDR1 and CDR2: SQVTM and ANQGSEA. The ends lost 6 bases at V and 4 bases at J; junction bases unmatched: 4. CDR3 length: 12 amino acids. The CDR3 coding sequence is TGCAGCGTCGGAACAGGGGGCTATGGCTACACCTTC. It yields the protein CSVGTGGYGYTF.

The V call is TRBV28, the J call TRBJ1-4; 9 nucleotides line up with TRBD1. V shed 8 bases and J 3 bases; nucleotides not matched to a gene: 4. Germline V gene data show CDR1 as MDHEN and CDR2 as SYDVKM. This CDR3 spans 14 amino acids. Here the CDR3 reads CASGTGLPNEKLFF. The CDR3 DNA follows: TGTGCCAGCGGGACAGGGCTCCCTAATGAAAAACTGTTTTTT.

The genes are TRBV30 and TRBJ1-2; TRBD1 matches 10 bases. Looked up from germline, CDR1 is GTSNPN and CDR2 is SVGIG (reference sequence). V was pared by 4 bases and J by 6 bases, with 8 bases of the junction left unmatched. CDR3 length equals 14 residues. CDR3 region: CAWTRDRGLDGYTF. The CDR3 DNA sequence: TGTGCCTGGACCCGGGACAGGGGTTTAGATGGCTACACCTTC.

The chain is built from TRBV28 and TRBJ2-7; D perhaps matches TRBD2 (6 bases). Between the trimmed V and J ends, which lost 10 bases and 4 bases, there was a span of 14 bases. This CDR3 has 12 amino acids. Germline lookup yields CDR1 MDHEN and CDR2 SYDVKM. The CDR3 DNA sequence: TGTGCCACAGGACGGGACTCTTACGAGCAGTACTTC. It yields the protein CATGRDSYEQYF.

This chain uses TRBV4-1 with TRBJ2-7; possibly TRBD2 for D (6 bases). There are 13 residues in the CDR3. Trimming left V 4 bases short and J 3 bases short, with 10 bases between. Germline V gene data show CDR1 as MGHRA and CDR2 as YSYEKL. The DNA for the CDR3 is TGCGCCAGCAGCCTGGCGGGATACTACGAGCAGTACTTC. Amino acid sequence: CASSLAGYYEQYF.